This T cell receptor (beta chain) was observed in a study of blood T cell repertoires in COVID-19. This CDR3 has 15 residues. With V trimmed by 5 bases and J by 4 bases, 6 bases remained unmatched. Germline V gene lookup returns CDR1 LNHDA and CDR2 SQIVND (reference sequence). TCRdb's table, derived via immunoSEQ multiplex PCR, lists solely in-frame clones and lacks some. The data contain about 82,000 clones, approximately 90% of them singletons. This sequence was found in a woman aged 45-65 years with acute COVID-19. The V and J genes are TRBV19 and TRBJ2-2; 8 nucleotides line up with TRBD1. Sequencing was done on a sample of PBMCs or T cells enriched from blood (not recorded which). CDR3 sequence (DNA): TGTGCCAGTAGTCCCCGGGACAGGTCCACCGGGGAGCTGTTTTTT. It codes for CASSPRDRSTGELFF. The variable domain in full, completed from reference TRBV19 and TRBJ2-2, reads DGGITQSPKYLFRKEGQNVTLSCEQNLNHDAMYWYRQDPGQGLRLIYYSQIVNDFQKGDIAEGYSVSREKKESFPLTVTSAQKNPTAFYLCASSPRDRSTGELFFGEGSRLTVL.